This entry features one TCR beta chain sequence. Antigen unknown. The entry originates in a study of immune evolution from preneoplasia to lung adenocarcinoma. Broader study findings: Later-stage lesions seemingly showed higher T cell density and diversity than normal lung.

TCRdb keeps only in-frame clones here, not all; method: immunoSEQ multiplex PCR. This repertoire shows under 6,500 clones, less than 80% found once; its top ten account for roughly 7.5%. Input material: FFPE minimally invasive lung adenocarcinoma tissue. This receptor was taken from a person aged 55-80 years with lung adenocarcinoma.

CDR3 amino acids: CASSKGHQREGRYEQYF. In nucleotides, the CDR3 is TGTGCCAGCAGCAAAGGCCACCAGCGGGAGGGCCGGTACGAGCAGTACTTC. The V call is TRBV21-1, the J call TRBJ2-7; TRBD2 is taken as the D call from the table, unchecked against the DNA. TRBV21-1 is a known pseudogene. The CDR3 is 17 amino acids.